Given below is one TCR beta chain in context. Sequencing used immunoSEQ multiplex PCR; TCRdb keeps in-frame clones, though not all of them. The top ten clones hold less than 2% of a sample with about 290,000 clones, about 89% of them seen once. The source of the sample is a study of blood T cell repertoires in COVID-19. Germline V lookup: CDR1 SGHNT, CDR2 YYREEE (reference sequence). The CDR3 covers 14 residues. The V and J ends lost 4 bases and 10 bases respectively, with 17 bases between them. Specimen: PBMCs or T cells enriched from blood (not recorded which). This chain uses TRBV5-4 with TRBJ1-4, with D perhaps TRBD1 (5 bases). The TCR was taken from a woman between 40 and 55 years old who had recovered from COVID-19. In DNA, the CDR3 is TGTGCCAGCAGCACTCCCCGGGGACTTCGAAAACTGTTTTTT. The encoded protein is CASSTPRGLRKLFF.